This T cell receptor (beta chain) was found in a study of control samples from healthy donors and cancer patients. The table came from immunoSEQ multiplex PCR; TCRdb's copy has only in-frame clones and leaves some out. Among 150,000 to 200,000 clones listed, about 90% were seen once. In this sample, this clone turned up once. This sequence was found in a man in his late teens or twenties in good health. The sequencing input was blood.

This CDR3 reads CASSLGGVYGYTF. The CDR3 region has the DNA TGTGCCAGCAGCTTAGGAGGGGTGTATGGCTACACCTTC. V usage is TRBV5-4 and J usage is TRBJ1-2; possibly TRBD1 for D (5 bases). Per germline, CDR1 SGHNT and CDR2 YYREEE (reference sequence). The V gene lost 2 bases and the J gene lost 5 bases, with 10 bases spanning the gap. The CDR3 runs to 13 residues.